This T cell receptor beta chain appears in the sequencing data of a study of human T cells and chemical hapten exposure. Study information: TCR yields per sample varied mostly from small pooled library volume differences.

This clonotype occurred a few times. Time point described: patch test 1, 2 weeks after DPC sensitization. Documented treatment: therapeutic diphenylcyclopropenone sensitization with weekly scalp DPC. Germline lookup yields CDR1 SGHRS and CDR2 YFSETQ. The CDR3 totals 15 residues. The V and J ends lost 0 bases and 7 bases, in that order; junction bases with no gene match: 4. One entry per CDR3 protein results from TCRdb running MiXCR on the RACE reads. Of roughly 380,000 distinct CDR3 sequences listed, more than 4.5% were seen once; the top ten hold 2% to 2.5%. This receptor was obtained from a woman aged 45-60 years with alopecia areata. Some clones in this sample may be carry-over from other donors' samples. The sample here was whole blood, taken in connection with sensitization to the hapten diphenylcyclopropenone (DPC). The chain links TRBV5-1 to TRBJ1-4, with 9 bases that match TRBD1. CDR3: CASSLDGQGTEKLFF. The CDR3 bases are TGCGCCAGCAGCTTGGACGGACAGGGGACTGAAAAACTGTTTTTT.